This passage covers 11 T cell receptor beta chains from one sample sequenced in a study of blood T cell repertoires in COVID-19. Assay used: immunoSEQ multiplex PCR; TCRdb lists only in-frame clones, some missing. The sample carries around 250,000 clones, approximately 85% recorded once. Material for sequencing was peripheral blood. These receptors were collected from a man in his forties or fifties with active or convalescent COVID-19.

CDR3 amino acids: CATSAETDSAVDTQYF. For the CDR3, the DNA is TGTGCCACCAGTGCCGAAACGGACAGCGCAGTAGATACGCAGTATTTT. The chain links TRBV24-1 to TRBJ2-3; maybe TRBD1 (6 bases). The CDR3 runs 16 residues. Trimming took 5 bases from V and 5 from J, leaving 19 bases between them. Germline CDR1 reads KGHDR; CDR2 reads SFDVKD.

The V call is TRBV5-1, the J call TRBJ1-2; the D is unclear. Between the trimmed V and J ends, which lost 0 bases and 0 bases, there was a span of 6 bases. Germline V gene data show CDR1 as SGHRS and CDR2 as YFSETQ. This CDR3 region has 14 residues. This CDR3 reads CASSLAAANYGYTF. DNA of the CDR3: TGCGCCAGCAGCTTGGCCGCGGCTAACTATGGCTACACCTTC.

Here the CDR3 DNA reads TGTGCCAGCAGCCAGATAGGGGAAAATTCACCCCTCCACTTT. Translating gives CASSQIGENSPLHF. The V call is TRBV3-1 (or the pseudogene TRBV3-2), the J call TRBJ1-6; perhaps TRBD1 as D (5 bases). V lost 3 bases, J lost 7 bases, and 10 bases lay in between. CDR1 and CDR2 (germline): LGHDT, YNNKEL (reference sequence). CDR3 size: 14 residues.

This chain connects TRBV6-5 to TRBJ2-7; TRBD2 aligns across 7 bases. Losses at the gene ends were 10 bases for V and 2 bases for J; bases not matched to a gene: 2. There are 11 residues in the CDR3. Germline V gene data show CDR1 as MNHEY and CDR2 as SVGAGI. CDR3 in DNA: TGTGCCATAGGACTAGCCTACGAGCAGTACTTC. Translation gives CAIGLAYEQYF.

The V and J genes are TRBV6-5 and TRBJ2-1; 9 nucleotides line up with TRBD1. V trimming: 8 bases; J trimming: 5 bases; junction bases outside the gene matches: 7. This CDR3 spans 14 amino acids. Germline CDR1 and CDR2: MNHEY and SVGAGI. For the CDR3, the DNA is TGTGCCAGCGAGATCCGGGACAGGGACAATGAGCAGTTCTTC. Encoded protein: CASEIRDRDNEQFF.

The chain carries TRBV19 and TRBJ1-5, with 7 nucleotides matching TRBD1. Germline V CDR1 and CDR2: LNHDA, SQIVND (reference sequence). The CDR3 is 16 residues long. With V trimmed by 5 bases and J by 0 bases, 7 bases remained unmatched. CDR3 region: CASSQKDRPSNQPQHF. DNA of the CDR3: TGTGCCAGTAGTCAAAAGGACAGGCCTAGCAATCAGCCCCAGCATTTT.

This sequence joins TRBV5-1 and TRBJ1-2; 7 nucleotides agree with TRBD1. The junction had 8 bases not matched to a gene; V was cut back by 4 bases and J by 5 bases. CDR3 length equals 14 residues. Germline V gene data show CDR1 as SGHRS and CDR2 as YFSETQ. CDR3 DNA sequence: TGCGCCAGCAGCGGGGACAGAGAGGGGTATGGCTACACCTTC. It yields the protein CASSGDREGYGYTF.

The J gene is TRBJ2-1, the V gene TRBV9; D unclear. CDR3 length: 12 residues. Per the germline V gene, CDR1 is SGDLS and CDR2 is YYNGEE. Deletions cut 0 bases from V and 10 bases from J, with 8 bases between. The CDR3 is CASSVGPLEQFF. CDR3 coding DNA: TGTGCCAGCAGCGTAGGGCCATTAGAGCAGTTCTTC.

The chain recombines TRBV6-7 with TRBJ2-7, with D possibly being TRBD2 (5 bases). TRBV6-7 is labeled an ORF, and its function is uncertain. V dropped 6 bases and J dropped 3 bases, with 15 bases sitting between them. This CDR3 region has 14 residues. CDR3 in amino acids: CASSREGTNYEQYF. The CDR3 region has the DNA TGTGCCAGCAGCCGCGAGGGAACTAACTACGAGCAGTACTTC.

This clone is a singleton in its sample. This rearrangement joins TRBV2 to TRBJ1-1; the D is unclear. This CDR3 has 15 amino acids. Trimming cost V 2 bases and J 5 bases, with 15 bases left between them. Germline values: CDR1 SNHLY, CDR2 FYNNEI. The chain's CDR3 is CASSELRNPGTEAFF. CDR3 nucleotides: TGTGCCAGCAGTGAATTAAGGAACCCGGGGACTGAAGCTTTCTTT.

The CDR3 is CASSLRTGDPYEQYF. The DNA for the CDR3 is TGTGCCAGCAGCCTCCGCACGGGAGACCCCTACGAGCAGTACTTC. This chain connects TRBV7-8 to TRBJ2-7; D is possibly TRBD2 (6 bases). V lost 5 bases and J 2 bases, leaving 16 bases between the germline ends. The CDR3 length is 15 residues. The germline V gene has CDR1 SGHVS and CDR2 FQNEAQ.